This T cell receptor beta chain was identified in a study of OX40 agonist ivuxolimab in advanced cancers. Blood was sampled at baseline, cycle 4 day 1, and cycle 7 day 1. Comments on this clone: Its target is unknown.

The junction had 5 bases not matched to a gene; V was cut back by 3 bases and J by 4 bases. This CDR3 comprises 15 residues. CDR1 is MGHRA, CDR2 YSYEKL, per germline. Study-wide results and caveats: In the expanded peripheral T cells, antigen specificity was never determined. CD8+ T cells (on average) carried more expanded clones than CD4+ T cells. The 0.1-3.0 mg/kg partial responders had among the lowest clonal expansion.

TCRdb's copy holds only in-frame clones and misses some; the assay was immunoSEQ multiplex PCR. The sample carries approximately 35,000 clones, approximately 80% recorded once. The TCR was taken from an adult with an advanced solid tumor such as melanoma, head and neck, liver or kidney cancer. The specimen comprised CD4+ or CD8+ T cells sorted from blood, sampled in a trial of the OX40 agonist ivuxolimab. This chain connects TRBV4-1 to TRBJ2-1; the match to TRBD2 covers 8 bases. The chain's CDR3 is CASSQAGGGYNEQFF. As DNA, the CDR3 is TGCGCCAGCAGCCAGGCGGGGGGCGGGTACAATGAGCAGTTCTTC.